This is a list of T cell receptor beta chains from one sample in a study of human T cells and chemical hapten exposure. Each CDR3 protein is one row after TCRdb ran MiXCR on the 5' RACE reads. Here the sample spans tens of thousands of distinct CDR3 sequences, about 15% being singletons. These receptors originate from a female donor in good health. The CDR3 runs from the conserved cysteine through the conserved F or W. D genes are given only for firm matches. Part of the rows lack a size; the others show once, few, many or a class for expanded clones.

abundance	v_gene	j_gene	d_gene	CDR3aa	CDR3nt
.	TRBV3-1	TRBJ1-1	.	CASSQEGAGNTEAFF	TGTGCCAGCAGCCAAGAAGGGGCAGGGAACACTGAAGCTTTCTTT
few	TRBV29-1	TRBJ2-7	.	CSALNTVRSSYEQYF	TGCAGCGCCTTAAATACGGTCCGGAGCTCCTACGAGCAGTACTTC
few	TRBV30	TRBJ2-5	TRBD2	CAWSAGRERETQYF	TGTGCCTGGAGTGCTGGGAGGGAGAGAGAGACCCAGTACTTC
.	TRBV29-1	TRBJ2-7	TRBD2	CSVETSGRAGYEQYF	TGCAGCGTTGAGACTAGCGGGAGGGCCGGGTACGAGCAGTACTTC
.	TRBV30	TRBJ2-5	TRBD1	CAWMKTGTQETQYF	TGTGCCTGGATGAAGACAGGGACACAAGAGACCCAGTACTTC
few	TRBV20-1	TRBJ2-3	TRBD2	CSAERRGEPDTQYF	TGCAGTGCCGAACGGCGGGGGGAACCAGATACGCAGTATTTT
few	TRBV19	TRBJ2-1	.	CASSTQGWGNVGQFF	TGTGCCAGTAGTACACAGGGTTGGGGGAATGTTGGGCAGTTCTTC
few	TRBV29-1	TRBJ2-1	.	CSVVHSGSPSYNEQFF	TGCAGCGTCGTTCATTCGGGGTCACCCTCTTACAATGAGCAGTTCTTC
many	TRBV20-1	TRBJ2-7	.	CSARVGGSNHFGQYF	TGCAGTGCTAGAGTTGGGGGCTCCAACCACTTTGGGCAGTACTTC
.	TRBV18	TRBJ2-4	.	CASSPGTQNIQYF	TGTGCCAGCTCACCCGGGACTCAAAACATTCAGTACTTC
.	TRBV4-3	TRBJ1-3	.	CASSQATGNTIYF	TGCGCCAGCAGCCAAGCGACCGGAAACACCATATATTTT
many	TRBV6-2/TRBV6-3	TRBJ2-3	TRBD2	CASSPLSGSTDTQYF	TGTGCCAGCAGTCCGCTTAGCGGGAGCACAGATACGCAGTATTTT
.	TRBV7-9	TRBJ2-5	.	CASSSGPPERQETQYF	TGTGCCAGCAGCTCAGGACCCCCGGAGAGGCAAGAGACCCAGTACTTC
.	TRBV11-2	TRBJ2-3	TRBD1	CASSSGQTLPPLTDTQYF	TGTGCCAGCAGCTCGGGACAGACCCTCCCTCCCCTCACAGATACGCAGTATTTT
many	TRBV7-9	TRBJ2-3	.	CASSLSSHQVADTQYF	TGTGCCAGCAGCTTATCGAGTCACCAGGTAGCAGATACGCAGTATTTT
.	TRBV12-3/TRBV12-4	TRBJ1-1	.	CASSLVGRDIAFF	TGTGCCAGCAGTTTAGTGGGCAGGGACATAGCTTTCTTT
.	TRBV3-1	TRBJ2-3	.	CASSRHWGRTSTDTQYF	TGTGCCAGCAGCCGCCACTGGGGGCGGACTAGCACAGATACGCAGTATTTT
many	TRBV3-1	TRBJ2-2	.	CASSQGGGAGELFF	TGTGCCAGCAGCCAAGGCGGAGGGGCCGGGGAGCTGTTTTTT
.	TRBV7-2	TRBJ2-4	.	CASSLEGRGRLGNIQYF	TGTGCCAGCAGCTTAGAGGGTAGGGGCAGGCTGGGGAACATTCAGTACTTC
few	TRBV5-1	TRBJ2-5	.	CASSPLPRGQETQYF	TGCGCCAGCAGCCCACTTCCTAGGGGACAAGAGACCCAGTACTTC
.	TRBV20-1	TRBJ2-3	.	CSAPLVGLTDTQYF	TGCAGTGCCCCCTTAGTGGGGCTCACAGATACGCAGTATTTT
.	TRBV7-2	TRBJ1-3	.	CASSKLGTGNTIYF	TGTGCCAGCAGCAAACTGGGGACAGGAAACACCATATATTTT
.	TRBV28	TRBJ2-7	TRBD1	CASRTPGTAYEQYF	TGTGCCAGCAGGACACCCGGGACAGCCTACGAGCAGTACTTC
many	TRBV29-1	TRBJ1-3	TRBD1	CSVEEQGGYSGNTIYF	TGCAGCGTTGAAGAACAGGGGGGATACTCTGGAAACACCATATATTTT
many	TRBV7-9	TRBJ2-7	TRBD1	CASSPGTGGYEQYF	TGTGCCAGCAGCCCCGGGACAGGCGGTTACGAGCAGTACTTC
.	TRBV10-3	TRBJ2-5	.	CAISESSGQETQYF	TGTGCCATCAGTGAGTCTTCAGGCCAAGAGACCCAGTACTTC
.	TRBV9	TRBJ1-4	.	CASSVASGATNEKLFF	TGTGCCAGCAGCGTAGCTTCAGGGGCAACTAATGAAAAACTGTTTTTT
few	TRBV4-3	TRBJ1-1	TRBD1	CASSQDIVQGASEAFF	TGCGCCAGCAGCCAAGATATAGTCCAGGGGGCTTCTGAAGCTTTCTTT
few	TRBV6-6	TRBJ2-7	TRBD1	CASSPRTRTGGVSSYEQYF	TGTGCCAGCAGTCCTAGGACCCGGACAGGGGGGGTAAGCTCCTACGAGCAGTACTTC
.	TRBV30	TRBJ1-1	.	CAWKGTPNEAFF	TGTGCCTGGAAAGGGACACCCAATGAAGCTTTCTTT
.	TRBV20-1	TRBJ2-3	TRBD2	CSATLAGEADTQYF	TGCAGTGCTACTCTAGCGGGAGAAGCAGATACGCAGTATTTT
.	TRBV27	TRBJ1-4	.	CASSPQRGSNEKLFF	TGTGCCAGCAGTCCCCAGAGGGGTTCTAATGAAAAACTGTTTTTT
many	TRBV6-2/TRBV6-3	TRBJ1-6	.	CASSLSADSPLHF	TGTGCCAGCAGTTTGTCGGCGGATTCACCCCTCCACTTT
few	TRBV20-1	TRBJ2-7	.	CSASGGFSYEQYF	TGCAGTGCTAGCGGGGGCTTCTCCTACGAGCAGTACTTC
few	TRBV4-3	TRBJ2-2	.	CASSPLKSSNTGELFF	TGCGCCAGCAGCCCCCTTAAATCATCGAACACCGGGGAGCTGTTTTTT
.	TRBV6-6	TRBJ1-5	TRBD1	CASSYSDRGQHSNQPQHF	TGTGCCAGCAGTTACTCTGACAGGGGGCAACATAGCAATCAGCCCCAGCATTTT
.	TRBV20-1	TRBJ1-4	TRBD1	CSAPGTGSLRYEKLFF	TGCAGTGCTCCCGGGACAGGGTCGCTTAGATATGAAAAACTGTTTTTT
many	TRBV3-1	TRBJ2-4	.	CASSQQGQDIQYF	TGTGCCAGCAGCCAACAGGGTCAGGACATTCAGTACTTC
many	TRBV18	TRBJ1-1	.	CASSPPSVNTEAFF	TGTGCCAGCTCACCACCTTCGGTGAACACTGAAGCTTTCTTT
few	TRBV11-1	TRBJ2-1	TRBD1	CASSARGGTGEDSYNEQFF	TGTGCCAGCAGCGCGCGAGGAGGGACAGGGGAGGACTCCTACAATGAGCAGTTCTTC
few	TRBV5-1	TRBJ2-3	.	CASSLAANPSDTQYF	TGCGCCAGCAGCTTGGCAGCTAACCCTTCCGATACGCAGTATTTT
few	TRBV20-1	TRBJ1-2	TRBD1	CSATGQGQAYGYTF	TGCAGTGCTACAGGCCAGGGACAGGCCTATGGCTACACCTTC
few	TRBV6-5	TRBJ1-2	.	CASRTQNYGYTF	TGTGCCAGCAGGACACAAAACTATGGCTACACCTTC
many	TRBV7-9	TRBJ2-2	.	CASSLGDRTGELFF	TGTGCCAGCAGCTTAGGGGACCGCACCGGGGAGCTGTTTTTT
.	TRBV6-6	TRBJ2-2	TRBD1	CASSLAGGTGELFF	TGTGCCAGCAGTTTGGCAGGGGGCACCGGGGAGCTGTTTTTT
few	TRBV5-6	TRBJ1-2	.	CASSLESLKAGQEIPDYGYTF	TGTGCCAGCAGCTTGGAGTCCTTAAAGGCCGGGCAGGAGATCCCTGACTATGGCTACACCTTC
many	TRBV30	TRBJ1-1	.	CAWSLTPYGGRTEAFF	TGTGCCTGGAGTCTTACTCCGTACGGGGGGAGAACTGAAGCTTTCTTT
.	TRBV29-1	TRBJ1-6	.	CSVGTGGPNSPLHF	TGCAGCGTTGGGACCGGAGGTCCGAATTCACCCCTCCACTTT
.	TRBV27	TRBJ2-7	.	CASSLSASAYEQYF	TGTGCCAGCAGTTTATCTGCCAGCGCCTACGAGCAGTACTTC
.	TRBV7-2	TRBJ1-1	.	CASSLGRATEAFF	TGTGCCAGCAGCTTAGGCAGGGCGACTGAAGCTTTCTTT
few	TRBV29-1	TRBJ1-2	TRBD1	CSAGDSLYGYTF	TGCAGCGCGGGGGACAGCCTCTATGGCTACACCTTC
.	TRBV15	TRBJ1-4	.	CATVRDVNEKLFF	TGTGCCACCGTCAGGGATGTTAATGAAAAACTGTTTTTT